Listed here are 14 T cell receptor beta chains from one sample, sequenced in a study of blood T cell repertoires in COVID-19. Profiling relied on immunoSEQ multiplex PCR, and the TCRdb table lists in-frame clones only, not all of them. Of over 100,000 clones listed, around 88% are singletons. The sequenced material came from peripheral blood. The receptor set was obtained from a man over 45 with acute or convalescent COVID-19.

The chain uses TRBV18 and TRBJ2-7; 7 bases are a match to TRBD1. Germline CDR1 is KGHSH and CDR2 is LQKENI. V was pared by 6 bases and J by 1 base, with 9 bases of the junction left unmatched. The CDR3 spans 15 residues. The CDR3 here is CASSPRQGESYEQYF. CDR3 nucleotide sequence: TGTGCCAGCTCGCCCAGACAGGGCGAGTCCTACGAGCAGTACTTC. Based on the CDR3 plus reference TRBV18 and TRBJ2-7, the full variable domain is NAGVMQNPRHLVRRRGQEARLRCSPMKGHSHVYWYRQLPEEGLKFMVYLQKENIIDESGMPKERFSAEFPKEGPSILRIQQVVRGDSAAYFCASSPRQGESYEQYFGPGTRLTVT.

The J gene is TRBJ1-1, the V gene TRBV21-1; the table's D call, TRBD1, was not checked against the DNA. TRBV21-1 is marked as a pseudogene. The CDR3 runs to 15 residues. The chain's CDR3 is CANNTGHLGNTEAFF. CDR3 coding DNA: TGTGCCAACAATACCGGACATCTGGGGAACACTGAAGCTTTCTTT.

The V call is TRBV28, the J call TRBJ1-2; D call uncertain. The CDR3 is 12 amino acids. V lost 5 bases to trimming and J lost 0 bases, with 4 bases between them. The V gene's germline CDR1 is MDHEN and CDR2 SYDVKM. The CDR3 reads CASSLTNYGYTF. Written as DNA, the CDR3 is TGTGCCAGCAGTCTAACTAACTATGGCTACACCTTC.

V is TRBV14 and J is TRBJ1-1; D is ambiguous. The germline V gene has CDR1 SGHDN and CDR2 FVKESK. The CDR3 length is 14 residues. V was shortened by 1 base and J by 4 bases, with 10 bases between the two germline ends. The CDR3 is CASSQVHGVTEAFF. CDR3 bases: TGTGCCAGCAGCCAAGTACATGGAGTCACTGAAGCTTTCTTT.

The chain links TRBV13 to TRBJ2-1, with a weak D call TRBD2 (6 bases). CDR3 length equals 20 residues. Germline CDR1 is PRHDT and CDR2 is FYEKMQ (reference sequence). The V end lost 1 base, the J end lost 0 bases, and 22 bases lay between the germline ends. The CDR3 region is CASSLAGGGTHRTSYNEQFF. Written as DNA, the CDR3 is TGTGCCAGCAGCTTAGCCGGAGGCGGGACCCACCGAACCTCCTACAATGAGCAGTTCTTC.

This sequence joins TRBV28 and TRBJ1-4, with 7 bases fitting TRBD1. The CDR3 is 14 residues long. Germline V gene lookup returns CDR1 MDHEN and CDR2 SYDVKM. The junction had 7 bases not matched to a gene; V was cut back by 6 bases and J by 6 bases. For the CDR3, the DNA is TGTGCCAGCAGCCCGACAGGGATAGATGAAAAACTGTTTTTT. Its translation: CASSPTGIDEKLFF.

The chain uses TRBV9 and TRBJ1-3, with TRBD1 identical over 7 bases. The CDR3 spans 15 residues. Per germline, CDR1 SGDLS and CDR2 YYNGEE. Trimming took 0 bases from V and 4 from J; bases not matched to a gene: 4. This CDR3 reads CASSVVPGGGNTIYF. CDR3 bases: TGTGCCAGCAGCGTAGTGCCAGGGGGAGGAAACACCATATATTTT.

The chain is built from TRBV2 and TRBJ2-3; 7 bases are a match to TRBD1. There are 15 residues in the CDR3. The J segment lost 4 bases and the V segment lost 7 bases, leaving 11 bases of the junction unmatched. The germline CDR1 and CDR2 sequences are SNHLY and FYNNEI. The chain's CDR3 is CASKSGQFIADTQYF. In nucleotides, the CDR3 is TGTGCCAGCAAATCGGGACAGTTCATTGCAGATACGCAGTATTTT.

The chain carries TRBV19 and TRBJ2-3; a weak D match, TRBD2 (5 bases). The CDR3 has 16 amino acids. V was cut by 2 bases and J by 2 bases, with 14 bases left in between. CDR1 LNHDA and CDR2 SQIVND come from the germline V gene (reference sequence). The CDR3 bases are TGTGCCAGTAGTATAATCCCCACCGGGGACACAGATACGCAGTATTTT. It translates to CASSIIPTGDTDTQYF.

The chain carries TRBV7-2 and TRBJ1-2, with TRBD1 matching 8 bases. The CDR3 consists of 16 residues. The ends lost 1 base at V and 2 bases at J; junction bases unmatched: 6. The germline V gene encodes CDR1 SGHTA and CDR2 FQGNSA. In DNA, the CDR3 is TGTGCCAGCAGCTTAGTCGCAGGGGGCACAAACTATGGCTACACCTTC. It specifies CASSLVAGGTNYGYTF.

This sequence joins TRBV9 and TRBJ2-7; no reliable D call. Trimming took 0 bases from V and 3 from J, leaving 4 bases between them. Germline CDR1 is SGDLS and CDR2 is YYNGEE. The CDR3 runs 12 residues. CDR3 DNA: TGTGCCAGCAGCGTAGACAGCTACGAGCAGTACTTC. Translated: CASSVDSYEQYF.

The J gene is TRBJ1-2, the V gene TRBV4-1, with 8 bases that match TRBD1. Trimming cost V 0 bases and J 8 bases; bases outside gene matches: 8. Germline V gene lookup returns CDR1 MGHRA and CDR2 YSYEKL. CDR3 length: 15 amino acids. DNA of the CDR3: TGCGCCAGCAGCCAAGATGGGCAGGGGGCATGGGGCTACACCTTC. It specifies CASSQDGQGAWGYTF.

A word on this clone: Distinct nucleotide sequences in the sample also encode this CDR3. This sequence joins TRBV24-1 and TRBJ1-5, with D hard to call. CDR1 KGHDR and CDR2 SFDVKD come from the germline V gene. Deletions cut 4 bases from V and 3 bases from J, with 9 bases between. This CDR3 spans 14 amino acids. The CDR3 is CATSEGGFNQPQHF. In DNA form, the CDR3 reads TGTGCCACCAGTGAAGGAGGATTCAATCAGCCCCAGCATTTT.

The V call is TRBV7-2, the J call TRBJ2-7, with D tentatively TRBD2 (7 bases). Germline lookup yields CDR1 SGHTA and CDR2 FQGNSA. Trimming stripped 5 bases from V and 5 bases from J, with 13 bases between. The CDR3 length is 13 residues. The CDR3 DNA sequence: TGTGCCAGCAGCCCAAGGGGGGGGGACGAGCAGTACTTC. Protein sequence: CASSPRGGDEQYF.